These 7 T cell receptor beta chains originate from one sample sequenced in a study of CD8+ T cells in alopecia areata. Treatment noted: oral pan-JAK inhibitor, 5-10 mg twice daily. RNA was isolated and reverse transcribed to cDNA, the sequencing template. Clones were sequenced by immunoSEQ multiplex PCR, and TCRdb holds only the in-frame ones, with some missing. Of about 110,000 clones listed, 80% to 85% were seen once; the top ten hold roughly a quarter. Sequenced material: CD8+ T cells sorted from blood, taken at week 24, from a patient treated with tofacitinib. The receptors come from a human donor with alopecia areata.

V is TRBV6-5 and J is TRBJ2-5; TRBD1 matches 8 bases. The CDR3 has 13 residues. The germline V gene has CDR1 MNHEY and CDR2 SVGAGI. The V segment lost 8 bases and the J segment 5 bases; nucleotides outside the gene matches: 7. CDR3 sequence: CASSTGASETQYF. Written as DNA, the CDR3 is TGTGCCAGCTCGACAGGGGCGTCCGAGACCCAGTACTTC.

For this clone: Its ends do not fully match the called genes, so a read error is possible. The chain has TRBV4-1 and TRBJ2-4, with D maybe TRBD2 (7 bases). The CDR3 covers 14 residues. Germline V lookup: CDR1 MGHRA, CDR2 YSYEKL. As DNA, the CDR3 is TGCACCAGCAGCCAAGAGGGGGGGAAAAACATTCAGTACTTC. It specifies CTSSQEGGKNIQYF.

This chain joins TRBV15 and TRBJ2-3, with D unresolved. The CDR3 has 17 amino acids. V was shortened by 0 bases and J by 0 bases, with 13 bases between the two germline ends. In germline, CDR1 is LNHNV, CDR2 YYDKDF (reference sequence). CDR3 residues: CATSRDLGRASTDTQYF. In DNA, the CDR3 is TGTGCCACCAGCAGAGATCTAGGAAGGGCTAGCACAGATACGCAGTATTTT. The full variable domain, its missing parts supplied by reference TRBV15 and TRBJ2-3, is DAMVIQNPRYQVTQFGKPVTLSCSQTLNHNVMYWYQQKSSQAPKLLFHYYDKDFNNEADTPDNFQSRRPNTSFCFLDIRSPGLGDTAMYLCATSRDLGRASTDTQYFGPGTRLTVL.

V gene TRBV20-1 combines with J gene TRBJ1-2, with D perhaps TRBD1 (5 bases). Trimming removed 6 bases at V and 7 bases at J, with 12 bases between. Germline-derived CDR1 and CDR2 are DFQATT and SNEGSKA (reference sequence). This CDR3 spans 11 amino acids. DNA for the CDR3: TGCAGTGCCCAAACCAGGGTTGGCTACACCTTC. This gives the protein CSAQTRVGYTF.

The chain recombines TRBV29-1 with TRBJ2-1, with D uncertain. This CDR3 region has 10 residues. V lost 4 bases, J lost 10 bases, and 8 bases lay in between. From germline, CDR1 is SQVTM and CDR2 ANQGSEA. CDR3 nucleotide sequence: TGCAGCGTTGGGGTTATAGAGCAGTTCTTC. This encodes CSVGVIEQFF.

This clone was detected only a few times. V is TRBV7-9 and J is TRBJ2-7, with D tentatively TRBD1 (5 bases). Germline values: CDR1 SEHNR, CDR2 FQNEAQ (reference sequence). V was cut by 5 bases and J by 3 bases, with 14 bases left in between. This CDR3 spans 14 amino acids. The CDR3 spells CASSPSDRSYEQYF. CDR3 DNA: TGTGCCAGCAGCCCCTCCGACAGAAGCTACGAGCAGTACTTC.

V gene TRBV7-3 combines with J gene TRBJ2-7; 9 nucleotides align to TRBD2. The CDR3 sequence is 13 residues long. With V trimmed by 3 bases and J by 4 bases, 1 base remained unmatched. Per the germline V gene, CDR1 is SGHTA and CDR2 is FQGTGA. The DNA for the CDR3 is TGTGCCAGCAGCTTCACTAGCGGGTACGAGCAGTACTTC. The encoded protein is CASSFTSGYEQYF. The full variable domain, with the rest looked up from reference TRBV7-3 and TRBJ2-7, is GAGVSQTPSNKVTEKGKYVELRCDPISGHTALYWYRQSLGQGPEFLIYFQGTGAADDSGLPNDRFFAVRPEGSVSTLKIQRTERGDSAVYLCASSFTSGYEQYFGPGTRLTVT.